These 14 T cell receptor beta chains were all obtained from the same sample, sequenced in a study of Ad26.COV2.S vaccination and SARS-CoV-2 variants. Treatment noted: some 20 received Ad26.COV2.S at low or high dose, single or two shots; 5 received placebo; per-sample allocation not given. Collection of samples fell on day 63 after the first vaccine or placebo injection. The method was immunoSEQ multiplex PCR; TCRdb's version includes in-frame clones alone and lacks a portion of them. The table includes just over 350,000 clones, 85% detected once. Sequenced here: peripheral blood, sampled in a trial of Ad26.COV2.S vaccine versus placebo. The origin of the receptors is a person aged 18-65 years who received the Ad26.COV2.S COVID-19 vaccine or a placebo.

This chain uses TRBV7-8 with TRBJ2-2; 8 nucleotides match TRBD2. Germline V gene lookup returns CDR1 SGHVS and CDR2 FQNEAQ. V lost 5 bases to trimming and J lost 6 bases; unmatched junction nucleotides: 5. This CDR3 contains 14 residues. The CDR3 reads CASSLWTSPGELFF. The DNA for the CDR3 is TGTGCCAGCAGCCTATGGACTAGCCCCGGGGAGCTGTTTTTT.

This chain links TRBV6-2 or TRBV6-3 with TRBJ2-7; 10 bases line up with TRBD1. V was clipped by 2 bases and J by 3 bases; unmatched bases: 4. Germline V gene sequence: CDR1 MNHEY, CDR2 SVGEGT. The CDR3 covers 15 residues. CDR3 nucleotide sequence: TGTGCCAGCAGTTACGGGGACAGGGGAGGCTACGAGCAGTACTTC. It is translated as CASSYGDRGGYEQYF.

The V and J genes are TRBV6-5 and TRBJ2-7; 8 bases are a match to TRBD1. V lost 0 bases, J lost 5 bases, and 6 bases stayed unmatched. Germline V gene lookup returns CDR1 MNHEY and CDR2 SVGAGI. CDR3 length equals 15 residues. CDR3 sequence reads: CASSYSGQGWDEQYF. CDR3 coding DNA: TGTGCCAGCAGTTACTCCGGACAGGGTTGGGACGAGCAGTACTTC.

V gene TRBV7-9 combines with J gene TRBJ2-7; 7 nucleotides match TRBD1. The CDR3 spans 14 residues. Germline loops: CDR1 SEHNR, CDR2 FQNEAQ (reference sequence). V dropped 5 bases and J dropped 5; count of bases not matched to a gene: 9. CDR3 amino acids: CASSAAGGSDEQYF. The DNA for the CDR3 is TGTGCCAGCAGCGCCGCAGGGGGTAGTGACGAGCAGTACTTC.

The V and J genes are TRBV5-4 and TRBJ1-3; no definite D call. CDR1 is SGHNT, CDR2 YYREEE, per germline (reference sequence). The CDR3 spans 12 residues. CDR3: CAGSGSGNTIYF. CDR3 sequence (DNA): TGTGCAGGGAGCGGCTCTGGAAACACCATATATTTT. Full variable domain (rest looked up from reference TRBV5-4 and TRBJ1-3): ETGVTQSPTHLIKTRGQQVTLRCSSQSGHNTVSWYQQALGQGPQFIFQYYREEENGRGNFPPRFSGLQFPNYSSELNVNALELDDSALYLCAGSGSGNTIYFGEGSWLTVV.

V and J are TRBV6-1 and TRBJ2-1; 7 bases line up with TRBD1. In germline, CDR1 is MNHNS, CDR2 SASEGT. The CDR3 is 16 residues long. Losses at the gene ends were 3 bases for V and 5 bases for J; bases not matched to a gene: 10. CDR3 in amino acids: CASSDNRDSYNNEQFF. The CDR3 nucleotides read TGTGCCAGCAGTGATAACCGGGACAGCTATAACAATGAGCAGTTCTTC.

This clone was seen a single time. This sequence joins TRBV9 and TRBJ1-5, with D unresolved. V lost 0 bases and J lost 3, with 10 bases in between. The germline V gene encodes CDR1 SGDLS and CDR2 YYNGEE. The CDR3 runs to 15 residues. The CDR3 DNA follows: TGTGCCAGCAGCGTAGGGGGTATATTCAATCAGCCCCAGCATTTT. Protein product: CASSVGGIFNQPQHF.

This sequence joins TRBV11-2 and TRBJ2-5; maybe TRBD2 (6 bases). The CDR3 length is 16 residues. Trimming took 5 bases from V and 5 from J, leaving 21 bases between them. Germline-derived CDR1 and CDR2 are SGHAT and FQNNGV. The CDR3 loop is CASSPGRDPGWETQYF. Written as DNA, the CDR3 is TGTGCCAGCAGCCCTGGGCGGGATCCGGGATGGGAGACCCAGTACTTC.

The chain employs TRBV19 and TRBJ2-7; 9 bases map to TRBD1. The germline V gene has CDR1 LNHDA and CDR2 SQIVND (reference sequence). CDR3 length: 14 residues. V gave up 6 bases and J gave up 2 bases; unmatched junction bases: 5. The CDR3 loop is CASRPGQGAYEQYF. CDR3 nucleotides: TGTGCCAGTAGGCCGGGACAGGGCGCCTACGAGCAGTACTTC.

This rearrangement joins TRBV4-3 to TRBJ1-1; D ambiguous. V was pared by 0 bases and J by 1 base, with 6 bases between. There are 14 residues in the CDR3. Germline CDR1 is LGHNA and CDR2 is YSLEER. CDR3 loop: CASSQDPKNTEAFF. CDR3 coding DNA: TGCGCCAGCAGCCAAGACCCCAAGAACACTGAAGCTTTCTTT.

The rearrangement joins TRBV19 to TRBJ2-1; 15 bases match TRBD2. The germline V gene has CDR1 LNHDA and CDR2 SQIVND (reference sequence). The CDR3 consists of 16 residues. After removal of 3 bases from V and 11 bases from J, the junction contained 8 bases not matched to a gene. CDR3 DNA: TGTGCCAGTAGTATCCCCGGACTAGCGGGGGGGTATCAGCAGTTCTTC. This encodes CASSIPGLAGGYQQFF.

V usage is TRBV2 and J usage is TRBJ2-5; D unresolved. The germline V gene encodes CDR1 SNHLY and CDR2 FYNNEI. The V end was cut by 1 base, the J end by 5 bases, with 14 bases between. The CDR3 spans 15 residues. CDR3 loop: CASSEGVGIRETQYF. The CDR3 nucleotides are TGTGCCAGCAGTGAAGGTGTTGGGATCCGGGAGACCCAGTACTTC.

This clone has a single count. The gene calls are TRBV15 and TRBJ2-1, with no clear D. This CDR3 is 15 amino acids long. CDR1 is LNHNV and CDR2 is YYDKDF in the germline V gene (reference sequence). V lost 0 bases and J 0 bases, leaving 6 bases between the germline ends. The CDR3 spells CATSREVSSYNEQFF. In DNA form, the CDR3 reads TGTGCCACCAGCAGAGAAGTAAGCTCCTACAATGAGCAGTTCTTC. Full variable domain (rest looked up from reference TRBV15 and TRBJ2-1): DAMVIQNPRYQVTQFGKPVTLSCSQTLNHNVMYWYQQKSSQAPKLLFHYYDKDFNNEADTPDNFQSRRPNTSFCFLDIRSPGLGDTAMYLCATSREVSSYNEQFFGPGTRLTVL.

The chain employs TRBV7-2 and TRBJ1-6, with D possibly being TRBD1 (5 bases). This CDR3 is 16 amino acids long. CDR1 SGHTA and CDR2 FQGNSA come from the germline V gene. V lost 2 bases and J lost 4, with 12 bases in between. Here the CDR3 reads CASSLLPGSYNSPLHF. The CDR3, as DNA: TGTGCCAGCAGCTTATTGCCAGGGTCATATAATTCACCCCTCCACTTT.